The 4 T cell receptor beta chains below all came from one sample that was sequenced in a study of blood T cell repertoires in COVID-19. Clones were read by immunoSEQ multiplex PCR, and TCRdb kept only the in-frame ones, dropping some. Of 260,000 or so clones listed, over 70% are singletons. Sequencing used peripheral blood. Receptors were obtained from a human donor in a cohort sampled during active COVID-19.

J is TRBJ1-1 and V is TRBV11-2; the D gene is possibly TRBD1 (5 bases). V was pared by 3 bases and J by 4 bases, with 15 bases between. CDR1 is SGHAT and CDR2 is FQNNGV in the germline V gene. There are 15 residues in the CDR3. The CDR3 DNA reads as TGTGCCAGCAGCTTGGCCCAGGGCCGGACCACTGAAGCTTTCTTT. It is translated as CASSLAQGRTTEAFF. Full variable domain (rest looked up from reference TRBV11-2 and TRBJ1-1): EAGVAQSPRYKIIEKRQSVAFWCNPISGHATLYWYQQILGQGPKLLIQFQNNGVVDDSQLPKDRFSAERLKGVDSTLKIQPAKLEDSAVYLCASSLAQGRTTEAFFGQGTRLTVV.

The chain recombines TRBV7-8 with TRBJ1-5, with TRBD1 as a possible D gene (6 bases). The CDR3 totals 15 residues. The V and J ends lost 6 bases and 7 bases respectively, with 19 bases between them. Germline CDR1 is SGHVS and CDR2 is FQNEAQ. The CDR3 protein is CASRQSTGTGQPQHF. As DNA, the CDR3 is TGTGCCAGCAGACAAAGTACAGGGACGGGGCAGCCCCAGCATTTT.

The V and J genes are TRBV9 and TRBJ1-4; D is possibly TRBD1 (6 bases). This CDR3 has 15 amino acids. Trimming left V 2 bases short and J 6 bases short, with 14 bases between. Germline assignment: CDR1 SGDLS and CDR2 YYNGEE. CDR3 coding DNA: TGTGCCAGCAGCGTCACAGGGAGATCGGATGAAAAACTGTTTTTT. Encoded protein: CASSVTGRSDEKLFF.

In this sample, this clone turned up once. This sequence joins TRBV7-2 and TRBJ2-1, with D perhaps TRBD2 (6 bases). Per germline, CDR1 SGHTA and CDR2 FQGNSA. The CDR3 covers 14 residues. Trimming took 6 bases from V and 7 from J, leaving 16 bases between them. For the CDR3, the DNA is TGTGCCAGCAGTCCAGGAGGGGCGAGGAATGAGCAGTTCTTC. Its protein product is CASSPGGARNEQFF.